The 14 T cell receptor beta chains reported below all come from one sample, sequenced in a study of blood T cell repertoires in COVID-19. Sequencing was performed with immunoSEQ multiplex PCR; in TCRdb, only in-frame clones are kept and a portion is missing. The sample has about 430,000 clones; 85% to 90% are singletons. The sample consisted of PBMCs or T cells enriched from blood (not recorded which). These receptors were collected from a man aged 30-40 years who had recovered from COVID-19.

In nucleotides, the CDR3 is TGTGCCAGCACCCTACAGGAACAGCCCCAGCATTTT. Translated: CASTLQEQPQHF. The chain uses TRBV28 and TRBJ1-5, with D possibly TRBD1 on 5 matching bases. Germline V gives CDR1 MDHEN, CDR2 SYDVKM. CDR3 size: 12 residues. Trimming took 7 bases from V and 7 from J, leaving 11 bases between them. The whole variable domain, remainder taken from reference TRBV28 and TRBJ1-5, is DVKVTQSSRYLVKRTGEKVFLECVQDMDHENMFWYRQDPGLGLRLIYFSYDVKMKEKGDIPEGYSVSREKKERFSLILESASTNQTSMYLCASTLQEQPQHFGDGTRLSIL.

V gene TRBV3-1 (or the pseudogene TRBV3-2) combines with J gene TRBJ2-1, with TRBD2 matching over 10 bases. The CDR3 sequence is 15 residues long. The V segment lost 1 base and the J segment 6 bases; nucleotides outside the gene matches: 3. Germline V gene lookup returns CDR1 LGHDT and CDR2 YNNKEL (reference sequence). CDR3 nucleotide sequence: TGTGCCAGCAGCCAAGCTAGCGGGAGACCCAATGAGCAGTTCTTC. Residues: CASSQASGRPNEQFF.

The J gene is TRBJ1-1, the V gene TRBV11-2, with TRBD1 matching 7 bases. V shed 3 bases and J 8 bases; nucleotides not matched to a gene: 9. Germline lookup yields CDR1 SGHAT and CDR2 FQNNGV. The CDR3 spans 14 residues. CDR3 protein: CASSFNTQGREAFF. The CDR3, as DNA: TGTGCCAGCAGCTTTAACACACAGGGGAGAGAAGCTTTCTTT.

This CDR3 is CASSDLGQGKKEQFF. CDR3 in DNA: TGCGCCAGCAGTGACCTAGGACAGGGGAAAAAGGAGCAGTTCTTC. The chain has TRBV10-1 and TRBJ2-1; 9 nucleotides match TRBD1. V was clipped by 3 bases and J by 10 bases; unmatched bases: 10. This CDR3 contains 15 residues. CDR1 and CDR2 (germline): WNHNN, SYGVQD (reference sequence).

This sequence joins TRBV28 and TRBJ1-6, with D uncertain. The CDR3 consists of 15 residues. The germline V and J ends were trimmed by 7 bases and 9 bases, with 19 bases remaining between them. The germline V gene has CDR1 MDHEN and CDR2 SYDVKM. CDR3 loop: CASTLGSGGGSPLHF. The CDR3, as DNA: TGTGCCAGCACCCTAGGGAGCGGTGGTGGTTCACCCCTCCACTTT.

This rearrangement joins TRBV30 to TRBJ1-5; D ambiguous. Germline CDR1 reads GTSNPN; CDR2 reads SVGIG (reference sequence). The CDR3 has 12 amino acids. Deletions cut 3 bases from V and 4 bases from J, with 7 bases between. For the CDR3, the DNA is TGTGCCTGGAGCCTAGTAAATCAGCCCCAGCATTTT. Translated, it gives CAWSLVNQPQHF.

The gene calls are TRBV12-5 and TRBJ1-2; 9 bases fit TRBD1. In germline, CDR1 is LGHNT, CDR2 FRNRAP. The junction had 9 bases not matched to a gene; V was cut back by 7 bases and J by 6 bases. The CDR3 has 14 amino acids. CDR3 sequence: CASEIGTGRDGYTF. For the CDR3, the DNA is TGTGCTAGTGAAATCGGGACAGGGCGGGATGGCTACACCTTC.

Here the CDR3 DNA reads TGCAGCGTTGAAGGAAACAGGGTTTCTACAGATACGCAGTATTTT. It specifies CSVEGNRVSTDTQYF. The chain is built from TRBV29-1 and TRBJ2-3, with D tentatively TRBD1 (6 bases). V was shortened by 1 base and J by 3 bases, with 14 bases between the two germline ends. The CDR3 is made up of 15 amino acids. CDR1 SQVTM and CDR2 ANQGSEA come from the germline V gene.

This clone was observed a handful of times. The CDR3 DNA is TGCGCCAGCAGCCAGCCCGGACAGGGTCCTCCCTACGAGCAGTACTTC. Protein: CASSQPGQGPPYEQYF. This chain uses TRBV4-1 with TRBJ2-7, with 8 bases identical to TRBD1. The V gene end was trimmed by 3 bases and the J gene end by 2 bases; junction bases not matched to a gene: 9. The CDR3 sequence is 16 residues long. Germline CDR1 is MGHRA and CDR2 is YSYEKL.

CDR3 sequence reads: CATTRDRAYNEQFF. CDR3 nucleotide sequence: TGTGCCACCACCCGGGACAGGGCCTACAATGAGCAGTTCTTC. The chain uses TRBV6-5 and TRBJ2-1; TRBD1 matches 9 bases. The J segment lost 2 bases and the V segment lost 10 bases, leaving 6 bases of the junction unmatched. The CDR3 is 14 amino acids. Germline CDR1 MNHEY, CDR2 SVGAGI.

This chain joins TRBV7-6 and TRBJ2-1; TRBD2 agrees at 10 bases. The CDR3 is 20 amino acids. With V trimmed by 3 bases and J by 3 bases, 17 bases remained unmatched. Looked up from germline, CDR1 is SGHVS and CDR2 is FNYEAQ. The CDR3 DNA reads TGTGCCAGCAGCTTGGGGCCCTTAGCGGGAGGTAGGACTAACTACAATGAGCAGTTCTTC. This gives the protein CASSLGPLAGGRTNYNEQFF.

This sequence joins TRBV18 and TRBJ2-7; D is perhaps TRBD1 (6 bases). The CDR3 length is 12 residues. Germline V lookup: CDR1 KGHSH, CDR2 LQKENI. V lost 3 bases, J lost 6 bases, and 9 bases lay in between. The CDR3 protein is CASSPRGGEQYF. CDR3 coding DNA: TGTGCCAGCTCACCGCGAGGGGGCGAGCAGTACTTC.

The CDR3 bases are TGTGCCAGCAGTCCCAACGCGGGTACCAATCAGCCCCAGCATTTT. Amino acid sequence: CASSPNAGTNQPQHF. The chain links TRBV27 to TRBJ1-5; D gene unclear. This CDR3 contains 15 residues. Germline V gives CDR1 MNHEY, CDR2 SMNVEV (reference sequence). The ends were cut back, 5 bases at V and 3 bases at J, with 14 bases in the middle.

The rearrangement links TRBV6-5 to TRBJ1-1, with TRBD1 matching over 8 bases. Germline lookup yields CDR1 MNHEY and CDR2 SVGAGI. V was clipped by 7 bases and J by 2 bases; unmatched bases: 6. The CDR3 is made up of 14 amino acids. CDR3 sequence (DNA): TGTGCCAGCAAGCGGACAGGGCTAAACACTGAAGCTTTCTTT. Its protein is CASKRTGLNTEAFF.